This T cell receptor beta chain was captured by sequencing in a study of blood T cell repertoires in COVID-19. Turning to the study itself: Some COVID-19 samples were acute and others convalescent; all came from the United States, Italy and Spain.

As processed by the authors: Nucleated cell number was recorded as an estimate derived from reference gene primer amplification. TCRdb's table, derived via immunoSEQ multiplex PCR, lists solely in-frame clones and lacks some. That table is the source of V, J and clone size, and D and trimming were worked out from the DNA. This sample has about 290,000 clones, with about nine tenths found just once. Germline assignment: CDR1 MNHEY and CDR2 SMNVEV (reference sequence). This CDR3 comprises 17 residues. V lost 0 bases to trimming and J lost 6 bases, with 21 bases between them. The chain is built from TRBV27 and TRBJ2-7; tentatively, D is TRBD2 (6 bases). This receptor was identified in a woman aged 40 to 49 who had recovered from COVID-19. The sample was peripheral blood. The chain's CDR3 is CASSLSAGGLPPGEQYF. CDR3 in DNA: TGTGCCAGCAGTTTATCGGCCGGGGGACTTCCCCCGGGCGAGCAGTACTTC.